Detailed here is one TCR beta chain. The clone's antigen remains unknown. No qualities accompany the bases; no much larger clone lies one base away. Libraries came from the immunoSEQ multiplex PCR assay. For the multiplex PCR, a mixture combining 60 forward primers for TCR Vbeta segments and 13 reverse primers for TCR Jbeta segments was used. Amplification of the CDR3 region of rearranged TCR beta genes was performed with a multiplex PCR assay on genomic DNA. Amplified TCR beta libraries were sequenced as 87-base-pair reads on the Illumina HiSeq System. The published analysis was carried out like this. Across the 500 to 850 repertoires, a later analysis counted 80 million or so unique TCR beta chains, around 11 million of which were shared by at least two donors. Raw reads were error-corrected and collapsed into unique sequences by a nearest-neighbor algorithm in which closely related sequences were merged to remove PCR and sequencing errors. To assign V, D and J gene segments, CDR3 sequences were aligned to IMGT reference sequences. Each retained sequence needed at least a six-nucleotide match to both a V gene segment and a J gene segment. A rearrangement was called productive if the CDR3 had no stop codons and remained in frame with V and J, and every other rearrangement was called non-productive. Following IMGT convention, CDR3 was defined as the stretch from the second conserved V-encoded cysteine up to the conserved J-encoded phenylalanine. Sequences without an unambiguous match to a single V gene segment were excluded from the earlier analysis of a few hundred of the donors. In an earlier analysis of 587 of the donors, V segments were called functional above 56.7% productive rearrangements and were called segregating when the between-donor standard deviation exceeded 5%. A statistical classification framework was developed to diagnose cytomegalovirus status using the catalog of TCR beta chain sequences. A later analysis assigned V and J genes by comparing TCR nucleotide sequences with IMGT/GENE-DB human TR gene sequences. Using the TCRdist pipeline, a later analysis assigned CDR3 sequences along with most-parsimonious VDJ recombination scenarios. In a later analysis, every TCR beta chain was defined by the combination of its CDR3 amino acid sequence and its V-gene family, and reads without a unique V-gene family were dropped. As a way to deal with suspected cross-contamination and a sequencing artifact, a later analysis dropped 450 to 700 nucleotide sequences that were highly shared and had low generation probability. In a later analysis, a clonal expansion index for each public chain was calculated from normalized within-repertoire ranks of inferred template counts. In a later analysis, generation probabilities were computed with a VDJ recombination model fitted to out-of-frame rearrangements, and the resulting probabilities were checked against IGoR. Hypergeometric tests were used in a later analysis to score TCR-TCR, TCR-HLA and TCR-CMV co-occurrence, with a repertoire-size bias correction applied to the TCR pairs. False discovery rates were estimated in a later analysis by permuting HLA or CMV assignments 20 times. In a later analysis, co-occurring TCRs were grouped using DBSCAN, and TCRdist sequence similarity was added for clustering within HLA-allele-positive subsets. Repertoires with fewer than 30,000 or more than 120,000 public chains were left out of co-occurrence clustering, as were a handful of repertoires with anomalous nucleotide sharing. Imported from immuneACCESS, the table was reduced by TCRdb to in-frame sequences with V and J called. These copies leave out some clones; in studies compared against another copy, an unresolved V gene accounts for under half, and the cause of the remainder is not known. V and J calls and clone size come straight from that table; D and trimming were deduced from the DNA. This sample is represented by 130,000 or so clones; approximately 74% of them were singletons. Approximately 7% of the sample lies in the top ten.

The germline V gene specifies SGHVS as CDR1 and FNYEAQ as CDR2. Ends trimmed: V by 5 bases, J by 0 bases; bases unmatched to a gene: 8. There are 17 amino acids in the CDR3, from cysteine to phenylalanine inclusive. Just the 51-base CDR3 DNA is kept, in frame starting at base 1. The data are from a study of cytomegalovirus exposure and HLA in healthy donors (dated 2017 in TCRdb). For context, the study as a whole: An earlier analysis of some 500 of the donors reported 276 Gb of sequence data and 100 million to 140 million unique TCR beta sequences from about 179 million T cells. An early release covering some 640 HLA-typed donors comprised 250 to 350 gigabases of sequencing data and 85 million to 100 million unique TCR sequences. Of the approximately 400 genotyped donors, about 84% fell in the genetic ancestry cluster associated with self-reported Caucasian donors. The study aimed to test whether signatures of past pathogen exposure could be identified by cataloging public T cell receptors. The study profiled the T cell repertoires of approximately 700 subjects by immunosequencing and related them to cytomegalovirus serostatus. Besides the first cohort of some 670 subjects, a separate validation cohort made up of over a hundred different subjects was used. To predict cytomegalovirus infection status, the study brought together high-throughput TCR immunosequencing, statistical association of individual TCRs with disease status, and machine learning. A later analysis re-examined previously published TCR beta repertoires from more than 550 donors and added high-resolution HLA genotyping to investigate patterns of TCR occurrence. In the later analysis, no new phenotypic data were used to find candidate immune exposures; instead, reliance was placed on TCR beta sequences and their occurrence across donors. In an earlier analysis of a few hundred of the donors, high-throughput TCR beta sequencing was used to judge whether each TCR beta V gene segment behaved as functional or pseudogenic. Donor age, sex, ethnicity and CMV serostatus were collected together with the repertoire data. A later genetic analysis used genome-wide SNP genotypes for about three fifths of the roughly 700 donors, treating that subset as a discovery cohort. Every discovery cohort repertoire had been produced on one sequencing platform. Both class I and class II loci were covered by HLA typing, at four-digit resolution. The number of donors typed differed by locus, with about 629-630 for A, B, C, DRB1 and DQB1, roughly 520 for DQA1, 606 for DPA1, and 472 for DPB1. About five DR-DQ haplotypes were handled as single units for association and clustering, since linkage in the cohort was strong. Among around 400 genotyped donors of the cohort, an average of around 250,000 unique TCR beta nucleotide sequences was sequenced per donor, of which about 18% were non-productive.

What the work shows at the level of the full study, not this receptor alone: A cluster of highly shared sequence variants was judged likely to be a technical artifact of the sequencing pipeline. Most CMV-associated TCR beta chains appeared to be HLA-restricted in a later analysis, and the HLA associations seemed to be driven largely by CMV exposure. The study gave a list of 150 to 200 TCR beta chains associated with cytomegalovirus. In an earlier analysis of 587 of the donors, most TCR beta V segments appeared in productive rearrangements about 90% or about 30% of the time, broadly matching IMGT annotations. Because HLA typing was unavailable for some donors at each locus, only the typed subset was used in association tests. A further reported finding was that TCR beta sequences accurately predicted the HLA-A and HLA-B alleles for most subjects in the first cohort. In a later analysis, several top co-occurrence clusters were reported to appear linked to parvovirus B19, influenza, CMV and Epstein-Barr virus. In a later analysis, TCR association rates were found to vary across HLA loci, with the most associated TCRs seen for DRB1 alleles and the fewest for HLA-C alleles. Because counts were too low, roughly 17 rarely observed V segments, including chromosome 9 orphons, were left out of the earlier analysis of about 620 of the donors. This cohort had only TCR beta chains sequenced, and the lack of alpha or paired-chain data limited which features could be detected. Three of the identified cytomegalovirus-associated TCR beta chains were confirmed in vitro to be specific for cytomegalovirus antigens. Correlated functional status among segregating V segments might reflect linkage disequilibrium, but an unknown experimental factor could not be ruled out. The only immune exposure information available for the cohort was CMV serostatus. According to the authors, the approach could potentially be generalized to other disease states and immunological phenotypes. Compared with the roughly 670-donor mean, donors in an Asian-associated ancestry cluster had fewer N-insertions in productive TCRs, according to a later genetic analysis. When HLA alleles, especially DR and DQ, strongly co-occurred, TCR associations were difficult to assign to individual alleles. Cytomegalovirus status was reported to be diagnosed by the classifier with high specificity and sensitivity in both the original and validation cohorts. Because the 87-base-pair reads could not distinguish some IMGT-functional V segments, including TRBV6-2 and TRBV6-3, those segments were excluded. In a later analysis, HLA-associated TCR beta chains showed more clonal expansion and lower generation probabilities than non-associated chains that were equally common. Sequencing depth was assumed to be roughly uniform across donors in the presence/absence analyses, though that assumption may not hold. Specific HLA alleles were associated with 18,000 or so TCR beta sequences at a false discovery rate of 0.05 in a later analysis. While some public TCRs were present in many individuals, most TCR sequences turned up only very rarely across donors. In a later genetic analysis, a missense DCLRE1C variant was associated with V-gene and J-gene trimming of TCR beta chains, and the association was replicated in an independent cohort.

In total, about 650 healthy bone marrow donors made up the cohort. At the time of sampling, all cohort members were nominally healthy, though unrecorded immune exposures were likely present. The donor tested CMV seropositive, placing the donor among the 289 seropositive members of the cohort. Every donor gave a peripheral blood sample, and the peripheral blood mononuclear cells from that sample were used for TCR beta sequencing. The Qiagen DNeasy Blood Extraction Kit was used to extract genomic DNA from the blood cell samples. The receptor comes from a man aged 40-49 years in good health and CMV-seropositive. Material: PBMCs. In this chain, TRBV7-6 is recombined with TRBJ2-7; TRBD2 matches 12 bases in the middle. The bases read TGTGCCAGCAGCGCCCGTGTGACTAGCGGGAGCTCCTACGAGCAGTACTTC. Translated, this gives CASSARVTSGSSYEQYF.